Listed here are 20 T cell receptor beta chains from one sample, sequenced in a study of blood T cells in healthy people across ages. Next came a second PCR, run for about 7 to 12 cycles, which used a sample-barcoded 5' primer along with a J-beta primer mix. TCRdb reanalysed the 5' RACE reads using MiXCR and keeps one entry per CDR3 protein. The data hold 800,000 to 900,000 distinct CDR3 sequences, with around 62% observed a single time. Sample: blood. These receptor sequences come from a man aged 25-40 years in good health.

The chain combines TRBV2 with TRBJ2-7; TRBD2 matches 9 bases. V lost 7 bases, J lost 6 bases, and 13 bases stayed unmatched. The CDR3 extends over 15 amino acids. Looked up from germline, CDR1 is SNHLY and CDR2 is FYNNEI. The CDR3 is CASNLLAGGPGEQYF. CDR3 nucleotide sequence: TGTGCCAGCAATCTCTTGGCGGGGGGGCCTGGCGAGCAGTACTTC. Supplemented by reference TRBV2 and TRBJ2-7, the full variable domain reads EPEVTQTPSHQVTQMGQEVILRCVPISNHLYFYWYRQILGQKVEFLVSFYNNEISEKSEIFDDQFSVERPDGSNFTLKIRSTKLEDSAMYFCASNLLAGGPGEQYFGPGTRLTVT.

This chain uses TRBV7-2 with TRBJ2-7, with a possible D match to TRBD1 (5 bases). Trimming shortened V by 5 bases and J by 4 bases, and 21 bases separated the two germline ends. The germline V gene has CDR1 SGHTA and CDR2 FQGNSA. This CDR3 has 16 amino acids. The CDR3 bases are TGTGCCAGCAGCAATTCGCTCGGTTTGGCAGGGTACGAGCAGTACTTC. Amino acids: CASSNSLGLAGYEQYF.

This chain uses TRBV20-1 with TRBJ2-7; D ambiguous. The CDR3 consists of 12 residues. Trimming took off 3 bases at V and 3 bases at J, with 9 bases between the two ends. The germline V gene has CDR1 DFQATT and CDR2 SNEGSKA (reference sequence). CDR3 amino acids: CSARGRLYEQYF. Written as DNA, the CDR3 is TGCAGTGCTAGGGGTCGCCTCTACGAGCAGTACTTC.

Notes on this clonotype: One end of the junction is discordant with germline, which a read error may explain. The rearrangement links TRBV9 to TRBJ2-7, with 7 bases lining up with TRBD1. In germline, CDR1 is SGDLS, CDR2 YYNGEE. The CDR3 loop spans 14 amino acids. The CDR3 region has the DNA TGTACCAGCAGCGTAGGAACACAGGGGAACGAGCAGTACTTC. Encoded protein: CTSSVGTQGNEQYF.

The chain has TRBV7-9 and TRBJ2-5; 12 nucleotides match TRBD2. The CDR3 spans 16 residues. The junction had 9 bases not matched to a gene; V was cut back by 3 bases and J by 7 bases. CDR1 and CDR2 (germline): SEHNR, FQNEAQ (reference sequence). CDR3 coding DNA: TGTGCCAGCAGCTTTCCGGCTAGCGGGGGGGCGGGGACCCAGTACTTC. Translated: CASSFPASGGAGTQYF.

CDR3 amino acids: CASSLSLQGADTEAFF. Written as DNA, the CDR3 is TGTGCCAGCAGCTTGTCCCTTCAGGGGGCAGACACTGAAGCTTTCTTT. The V gene is TRBV7-9, the J gene TRBJ1-1; 8 bases are shared with TRBD1. The CDR3 has 16 amino acids. After removal of 3 bases from V and 3 bases from J, the junction contained 9 bases not matched to a gene. Per the germline V gene, CDR1 is SEHNR and CDR2 is FQNEAQ (reference sequence).

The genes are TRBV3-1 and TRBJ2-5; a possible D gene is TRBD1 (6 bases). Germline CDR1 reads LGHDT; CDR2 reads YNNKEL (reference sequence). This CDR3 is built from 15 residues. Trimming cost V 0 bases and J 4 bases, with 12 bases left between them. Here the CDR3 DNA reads TGTGCCAGCAGCCAAGATATCAGGGGCGTAGAGACCCAGTACTTC. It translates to CASSQDIRGVETQYF.

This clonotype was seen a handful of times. CDR3 nucleotides: TGTGCCAGCAAACCTCCTCAAAGCTACGAGCAGTACTTC. Amino acid sequence: CASKPPQSYEQYF. The gene calls are TRBV6-6 and TRBJ2-7; D is undetermined. This CDR3 has 13 amino acids. Germline CDR1 and CDR2: MNHNY and SVGAGI (reference sequence). V was trimmed by 7 bases and J by 3 bases, leaving 13 bases between them.

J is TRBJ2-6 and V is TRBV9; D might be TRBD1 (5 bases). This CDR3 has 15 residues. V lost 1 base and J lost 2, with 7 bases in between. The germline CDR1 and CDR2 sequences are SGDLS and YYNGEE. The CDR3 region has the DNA TGTGCCAGCAGCGTATCAGGGACTGGGGCCAACGTCCTGACTTTC. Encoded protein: CASSVSGTGANVLTF. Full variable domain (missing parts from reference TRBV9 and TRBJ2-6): DSGVTQTPKHLITATGQRVTLRCSPRSGDLSVYWYQQSLDQGLQFLIQYYNGEERAKGNILERFSAQQFPDLHSELNLSSLELGDSALYFCASSVSGTGANVLTFGAGSRLTVL.

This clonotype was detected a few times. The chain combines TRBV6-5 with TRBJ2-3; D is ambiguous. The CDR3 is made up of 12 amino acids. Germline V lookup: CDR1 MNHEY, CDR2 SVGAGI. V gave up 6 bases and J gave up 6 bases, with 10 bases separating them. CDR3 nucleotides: TGTGCCAGCAGGGATCCGTTGGATACGCAGTATTTT. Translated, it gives CASRDPLDTQYF.

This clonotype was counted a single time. CDR3 region: CASIRGTGGIEQFF. DNA of the CDR3: TGTGCCAGCATTCGAGGGACAGGGGGCATTGAGCAGTTCTTC. The gene calls are TRBV6-2 or TRBV6-3 and TRBJ2-1; TRBD1 matches 12 bases. CDR3 length equals 14 residues. The ends lost 7 bases at V and 9 bases at J; junction bases unmatched: 7. Germline assignment: CDR1 MNHEY and CDR2 SVGEGT.

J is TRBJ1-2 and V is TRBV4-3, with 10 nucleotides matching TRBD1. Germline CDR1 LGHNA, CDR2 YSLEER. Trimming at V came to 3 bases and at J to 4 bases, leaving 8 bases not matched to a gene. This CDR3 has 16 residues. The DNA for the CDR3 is TGCGCCAGCAGCCAGCTCGGGACAGGGGCCCTCTATGGCTACACCTTC. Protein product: CASSQLGTGALYGYTF.

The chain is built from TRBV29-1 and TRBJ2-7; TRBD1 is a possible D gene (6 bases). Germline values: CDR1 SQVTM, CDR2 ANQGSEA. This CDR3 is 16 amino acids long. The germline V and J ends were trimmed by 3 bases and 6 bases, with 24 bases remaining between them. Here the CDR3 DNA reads TGCAGCGTTGATGGCGTAGGGGGAAGGCCGAGGGTCGAGCAGTACTTC. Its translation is CSVDGVGGRPRVEQYF.

In DNA form, the CDR3 reads TGCAGCGCTGCCGGGACTAGCGGGGTACAAGAGACCCAGTACTTC. As protein: CSAAGTSGVQETQYF. The chain has TRBV29-1 and TRBJ2-5; 13 bases line up with TRBD2. With 7 bases clipped from V and 2 bases from J, the junction kept 7 bases outside the gene matches. Per germline, CDR1 SQVTM and CDR2 ANQGSEA. The CDR3 length is 15 residues.

The CDR3 DNA sequence: TGTGCCAGCAGAAACCCGGGACAGGGAGTGAACACCGGGGAGCTGTTTTTT. Its protein product is CASRNPGQGVNTGELFF. The V gene is TRBV12-3 or TRBV12-4, the J gene TRBJ2-2; 9 bases match TRBD1. With 6 bases clipped from V and 1 base from J, the junction kept 9 bases outside the gene matches. CDR3 size: 17 residues.

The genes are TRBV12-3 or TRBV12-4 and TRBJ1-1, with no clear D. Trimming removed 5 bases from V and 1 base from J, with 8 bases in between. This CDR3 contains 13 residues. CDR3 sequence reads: CASSQLQNTEAFF. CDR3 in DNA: TGTGCCAGCAGTCAGCTACAGAACACTGAAGCTTTCTTT.

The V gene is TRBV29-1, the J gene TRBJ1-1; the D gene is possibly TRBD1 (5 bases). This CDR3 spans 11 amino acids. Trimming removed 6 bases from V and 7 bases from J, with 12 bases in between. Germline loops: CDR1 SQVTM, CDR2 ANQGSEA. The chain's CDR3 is CSVVRGNEAFF. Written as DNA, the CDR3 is TGCAGCGTCGTACGGGGGAATGAAGCTTTCTTT.

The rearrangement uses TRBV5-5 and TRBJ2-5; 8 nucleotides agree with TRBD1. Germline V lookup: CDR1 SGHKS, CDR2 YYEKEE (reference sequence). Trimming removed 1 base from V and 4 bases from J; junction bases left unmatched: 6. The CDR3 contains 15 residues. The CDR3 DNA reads TGTGCCAGCAGCTTGTCGGGACAGGCGGGAGAGACCCAGTACTTC. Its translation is CASSLSGQAGETQYF.

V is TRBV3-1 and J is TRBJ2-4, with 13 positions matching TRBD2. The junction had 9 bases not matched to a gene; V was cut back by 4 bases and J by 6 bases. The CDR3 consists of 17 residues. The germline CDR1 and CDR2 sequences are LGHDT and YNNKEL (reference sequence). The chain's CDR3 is CASSRGTSGAFTNIQYF. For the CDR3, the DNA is TGTGCCAGCAGCCGTGGGACTAGCGGGGCCTTTACAAACATTCAGTACTTC.

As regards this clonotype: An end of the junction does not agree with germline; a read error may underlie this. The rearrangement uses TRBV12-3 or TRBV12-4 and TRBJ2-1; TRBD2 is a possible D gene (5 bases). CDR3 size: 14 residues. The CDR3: CASTPAGGTDERFF. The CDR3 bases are TGTGCCAGCACCCCAGCTGGAGGAACCGATGAGCGGTTCTTC.